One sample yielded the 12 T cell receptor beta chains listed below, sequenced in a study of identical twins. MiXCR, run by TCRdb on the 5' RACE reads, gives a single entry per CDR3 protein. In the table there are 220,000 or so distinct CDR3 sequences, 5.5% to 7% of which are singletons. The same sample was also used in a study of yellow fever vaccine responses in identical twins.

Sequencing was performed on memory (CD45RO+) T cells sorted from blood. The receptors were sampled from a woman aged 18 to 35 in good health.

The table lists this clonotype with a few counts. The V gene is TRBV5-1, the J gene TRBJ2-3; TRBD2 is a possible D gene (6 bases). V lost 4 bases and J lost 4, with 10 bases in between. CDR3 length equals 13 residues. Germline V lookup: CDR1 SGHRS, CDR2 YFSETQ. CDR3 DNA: TGCGCCAGCAGCCTTAGGAGGGCAGATACGCAGTATTTT. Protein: CASSLRRADTQYF.

The CDR3 DNA reads as TGTGCCAGCAGGGAGGGGTCATACACAGATACGCAGTATTTT. Its translation: CASREGSYTDTQYF. The chain links TRBV6-1 to TRBJ2-3, with D possibly being TRBD2 (6 bases). V was cut by 6 bases and J by 2 bases, with 12 bases left in between. There are 14 residues in the CDR3. The germline CDR1 and CDR2 sequences are MNHNS and SASEGT.

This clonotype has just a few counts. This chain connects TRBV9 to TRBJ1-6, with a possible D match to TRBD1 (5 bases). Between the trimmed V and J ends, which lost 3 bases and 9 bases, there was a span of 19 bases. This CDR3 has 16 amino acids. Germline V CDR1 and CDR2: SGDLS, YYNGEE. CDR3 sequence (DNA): TGTGCCAGCAGCGCGTTTGGGGGACTGGGACTTTCACCCCTCCACTTT. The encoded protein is CASSAFGGLGLSPLHF.

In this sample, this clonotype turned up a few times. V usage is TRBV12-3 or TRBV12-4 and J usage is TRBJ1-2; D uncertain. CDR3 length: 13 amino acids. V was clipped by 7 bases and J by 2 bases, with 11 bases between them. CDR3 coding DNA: TGTGCCAGCACCTCCTCAAAGAACTATGGCTACACCTTC. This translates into CASTSSKNYGYTF.

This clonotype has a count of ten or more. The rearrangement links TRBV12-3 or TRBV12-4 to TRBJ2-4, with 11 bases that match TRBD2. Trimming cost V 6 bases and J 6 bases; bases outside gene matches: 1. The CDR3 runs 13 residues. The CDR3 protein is CASSGLAGNIQYF. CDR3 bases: TGTGCCAGCAGCGGACTAGCGGGAAACATTCAGTACTTC.

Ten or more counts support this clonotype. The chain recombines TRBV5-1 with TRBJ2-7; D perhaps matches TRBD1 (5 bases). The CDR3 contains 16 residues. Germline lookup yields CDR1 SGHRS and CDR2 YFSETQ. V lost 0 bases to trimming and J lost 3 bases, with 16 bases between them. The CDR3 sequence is CASSLGLLDNNYEQYF. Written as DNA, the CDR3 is TGCGCCAGCAGCTTGGGGTTGCTGGACAACAACTACGAGCAGTACTTC.

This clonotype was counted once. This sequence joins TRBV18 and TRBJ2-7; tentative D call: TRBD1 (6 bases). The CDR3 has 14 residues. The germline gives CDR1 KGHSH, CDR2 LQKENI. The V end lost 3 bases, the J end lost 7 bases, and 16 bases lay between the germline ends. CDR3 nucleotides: TGTGCCAGCTCACCTTCTACGACAGGATGGGAGCAGTACGTC. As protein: CASSPSTTGWEQYV.

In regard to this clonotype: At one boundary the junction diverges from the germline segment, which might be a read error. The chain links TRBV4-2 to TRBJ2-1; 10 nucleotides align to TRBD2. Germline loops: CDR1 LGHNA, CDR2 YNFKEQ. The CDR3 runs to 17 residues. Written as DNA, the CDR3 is TGTGCCAGGAGCCCGTTCATAAGGACTAGCGGCTACAATGAGCAGTTCTTC. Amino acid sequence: CARSPFIRTSGYNEQFF.

This CDR3 is CASSLRLLAGRQETQYF. CDR3 DNA sequence: TGTGCCAGCAGTTTGCGCCTTCTGGCGGGTCGTCAAGAGACCCAGTACTTC. The rearrangement uses TRBV28 and TRBJ2-5, with D tentatively TRBD2 (5 bases). The CDR3 is made up of 17 amino acids. Germline assignment: CDR1 MDHEN and CDR2 SYDVKM. Trimming cost V 3 bases and J 2 bases, with 19 bases left between them.

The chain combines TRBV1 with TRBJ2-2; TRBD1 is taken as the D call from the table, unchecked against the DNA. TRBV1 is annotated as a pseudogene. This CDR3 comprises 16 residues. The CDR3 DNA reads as TGCACCAGCAGCCAAGATATCGGGGGCCGGACCGGGGAGCTGTTTTTT. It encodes CTSSQDIGGRTGELFF.

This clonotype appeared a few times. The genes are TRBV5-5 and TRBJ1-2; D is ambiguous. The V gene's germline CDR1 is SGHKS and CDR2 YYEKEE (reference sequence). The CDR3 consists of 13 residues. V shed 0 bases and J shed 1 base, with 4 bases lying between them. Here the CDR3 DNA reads TGTGCCAGCAGCTTGGAACATAACTATGGCTACACCTTC. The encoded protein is CASSLEHNYGYTF. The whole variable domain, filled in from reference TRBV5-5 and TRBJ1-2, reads DAGVTQSPTHLIKTRGQQVTLRCSPISGHKSVSWYQQVLGQGPQFIFQYYEKEERGRGNFPDRFSARQFPNYSSELNVNALLLGDSALYLCASSLEHNYGYTFGSGTRLTVV.

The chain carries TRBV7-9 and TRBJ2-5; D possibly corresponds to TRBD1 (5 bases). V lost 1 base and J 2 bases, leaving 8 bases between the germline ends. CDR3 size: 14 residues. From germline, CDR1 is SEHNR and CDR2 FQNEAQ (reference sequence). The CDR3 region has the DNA TGTGCCAGCAGCTTAGTTGGACATCAAGAGACCCAGTACTTC. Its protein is CASSLVGHQETQYF.